A single sample gave rise to the 12 T cell receptor beta chains below, sequenced in a study of T-cell reconstitution after alpha-beta-depleted transplantation in children. Preparation of the TCRbeta library involved a method that used unique molecular identifiers. TCRdb re-analysed the PCR reads in MiXCR, keeping a single row per CDR3 protein. Of around 600,000 distinct CDR3 sequences listed, roughly 15% are singletons. Here the sequenced sample was PBMCs from the stem cell graft donor, taken from the stem cell graft. Every receptor here comes from a human donor who donated a stem cell graft to a child with acute myeloid leukemia.

In its sample, this clonotype was seen many times. This chain links TRBV7-9 with TRBJ2-1; D gene unclear. Germline lookup yields CDR1 SEHNR and CDR2 FQNEAQ (reference sequence). Trimming stripped 3 bases from V and 5 bases from J, with 8 bases between. The CDR3 covers 13 residues. DNA of the CDR3: TGTGCCAGCAGCTTTGGGTTAGACAATGAGCAGTTCTTC. Translated, it gives CASSFGLDNEQFF.

The V gene is TRBV11-3, the J gene TRBJ2-7; D is uncertain. Germline V CDR1 and CDR2: SGHNT, YENEEA. CDR3 size: 14 residues. V shed 2 bases and J shed 5 bases, with 13 bases lying between them. CDR3 region: CASSLRQVSDEQYF. DNA for the CDR3: TGTGCCAGCAGCTTAAGGCAGGTGTCAGACGAGCAGTACTTC.

This clonotype has ten or more counts. The rearrangement uses TRBV6-5 and TRBJ1-1; D unclear. V was clipped by 1 base and J by 1 base, with 10 bases between them. This CDR3 spans 15 amino acids. The germline V gene has CDR1 MNHEY and CDR2 SVGAGI. CDR3 in amino acids: CASSYLWSGNTEAFF. The CDR3 DNA reads as TGTGCCAGCAGTTACTTGTGGTCGGGGAACACTGAAGCTTTCTTT.

This clonotype was seen many times. In DNA form, the CDR3 reads TGCAGTGCTACCCAAGACAGGGCTGGAAACACCATATATTTT. It is translated as CSATQDRAGNTIYF. The chain uses TRBV20-1 and TRBJ1-3; 7 positions agree with TRBD1. Losses at the gene ends were 4 bases for V and 2 bases for J; bases not matched to a gene: 5. Germline CDR1 reads DFQATT; CDR2 reads SNEGSKA (reference sequence). This CDR3 region has 14 residues.

This clonotype was detected many times. The chain uses TRBV5-5 and TRBJ2-5; no definite D call. The CDR3 consists of 14 residues. V was clipped by 4 bases and J by 5 bases, with 15 bases between them. Germline CDR1 is SGHKS and CDR2 is YYEKEE (reference sequence). CDR3 in amino acids: CASSPPLELETQYF. CDR3 bases: TGTGCCAGCAGCCCCCCCTTGGAGCTGGAGACCCAGTACTTC.

This clonotype was detected many times. The CDR3 sequence: CAISDPRGVGEQYF. The CDR3 nucleotides read TGTGCCATCAGTGATCCGAGGGGGGTTGGGGAGCAGTACTTC. The chain has TRBV10-3 and TRBJ2-7; the D call may be TRBD1 or TRBD2 (6 bases each). Trimming pared 3 bases from V and 7 bases from J, leaving 16 bases between. Looked up from germline, CDR1 is ENHRY and CDR2 is SYGVKD. This CDR3 contains 14 residues.

In the case of this clonotype: A junction boundary mismatches the germline segment, possibly from a read error. V usage is TRBV7-2 and J usage is TRBJ1-2; 9 nucleotides line up with TRBD1. Germline V gives CDR1 SGHTA, CDR2 FQGNSA. This CDR3 is built from 15 residues. The CDR3 region is CDSSRQGDALSGYTF. The CDR3 DNA follows: TGTGACAGCAGCAGACAGGGGGATGCACTCTCTGGCTACACCTTC. Variable domain in full (rest from reference TRBV7-2 and TRBJ1-2): GAGVSQSPSNKVTEKGKDVELRCDPISGHTALYWYRQSLGQGLEFLIYFQGNSAPDKSGLPSDRFSAERTGGSVSTLTIQRTQQEDSAVYLCDSSRQGDALSGYTFGSGTRLTVV.

The gene calls are TRBV20-1 and TRBJ2-3, with D uncertain. Per the germline V gene, CDR1 is DFQATT and CDR2 is SNEGSKA (reference sequence). The CDR3 length is 16 residues. Trimming took off 0 bases at V and 0 bases at J, with 13 bases between the two ends. The CDR3 nucleotides are TGCAGTGCTAGAGACTTTATCCTGGAGAGCACAGATACGCAGTATTTT. Translated: CSARDFILESTDTQYF.

The rearrangement joins TRBV10-3 to TRBJ2-2; the D gene is possibly TRBD1 (6 bases). The CDR3 loop spans 13 amino acids. V was cut by 6 bases and J by 3 bases, with 8 bases left in between. The V gene's germline CDR1 is ENHRY and CDR2 SYGVKD. In DNA form, the CDR3 reads TGTGCCATCAGGGACAGCGACACCGGGGAGCTGTTTTTT. This encodes CAIRDSDTGELFF.

This clonotype was seen many times. The chain employs TRBV27 and TRBJ1-2, with TRBD1 identical over 7 bases. CDR3 size: 13 residues. CDR1 and CDR2 from the germline V gene are MNHEY and SMNVEV (reference sequence). Losses at the gene ends were 8 bases for V and 5 bases for J; bases not matched to a gene: 8. The CDR3 protein is CASCPGTAYGYTF. The CDR3 DNA reads as TGTGCCAGCTGCCCCGGGACAGCTTATGGCTACACCTTC.

This clonotype appeared many times. This rearrangement joins TRBV5-1 to TRBJ2-1; TRBD2 aligns across 12 bases. Per the germline V gene, CDR1 is SGHRS and CDR2 is YFSETQ. The V and J ends lost 3 bases and 9 bases, in that order; junction bases with no gene match: 10. There are 16 residues in the CDR3. CDR3 DNA sequence: TGCGCCAGCAGCTCTGGGCTAGCGGGGGGGCACGTTGAGCAGTTCTTC. Translation: CASSSGLAGGHVEQFF.

At least ten counts were recorded for this clonotype. V usage is TRBV12-3 or TRBV12-4 and J usage is TRBJ1-2, with D hard to call. CDR3 length: 15 residues. Between the trimmed V and J ends, which lost 6 bases and 8 bases, there was a span of 22 bases. For the CDR3, the DNA is TGTGCCAGCAGCCAAATTGACCGGTCATCGGGAGGCTACACCTTC. Its protein product is CASSQIDRSSGGYTF.